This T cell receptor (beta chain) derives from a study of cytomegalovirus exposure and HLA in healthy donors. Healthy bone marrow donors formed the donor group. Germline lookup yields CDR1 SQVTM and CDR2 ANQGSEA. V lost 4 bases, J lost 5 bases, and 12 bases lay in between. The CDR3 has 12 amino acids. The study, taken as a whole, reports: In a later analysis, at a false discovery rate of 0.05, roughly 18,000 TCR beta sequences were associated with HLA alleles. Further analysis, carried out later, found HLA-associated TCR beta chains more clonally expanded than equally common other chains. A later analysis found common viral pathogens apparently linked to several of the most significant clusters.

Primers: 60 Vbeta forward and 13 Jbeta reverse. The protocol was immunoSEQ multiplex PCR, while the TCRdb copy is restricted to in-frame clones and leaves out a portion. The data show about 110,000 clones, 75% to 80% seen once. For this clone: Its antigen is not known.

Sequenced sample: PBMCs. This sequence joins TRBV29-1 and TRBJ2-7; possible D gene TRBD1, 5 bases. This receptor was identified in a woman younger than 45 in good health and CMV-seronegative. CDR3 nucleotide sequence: TGCAGCGTTGTCGTAGGCAGGGACGAGCAGTACTTC. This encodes CSVVVGRDEQYF.